Listed below are T cell receptor beta chains from one sample, sequenced in a study of OX40 agonist ivuxolimab in advanced cancers. TCRdb's table, derived via immunoSEQ multiplex PCR, lists solely in-frame clones and lacks some. The sample gives about 41,000 clones, roughly nine tenths of which show up once; 0.55% to 0.6% is in the top ten. Here the sequenced sample was CD4+ or CD8+ T cells sorted from blood, taken in a trial of the OX40 agonist ivuxolimab. The receptor source for this set is an adult with an advanced solid tumor such as melanoma, head and neck, liver or kidney cancer. Each CDR3 is given with its conserved first and last residue. D genes are given only for firm matches. The listing skips clone size in some rows; elsewhere it reads once, few, many or a size class.

TRBV18	TRBJ2-5	TRBD1	14	NA	TGTGCCAGCTCTTGGACAGGGGGCGAGGAGACCCAGTACTTC	CASSWTGGEETQYF
TRBV5-1	TRBJ2-3	NA	14	NA	TGCGCCAGCAGCTTGGGGGCTAGCACAGATACGCAGTATTTT	CASSLGASTDTQYF
TRBV6-1	TRBJ1-2	TRBD1	17	NA	TGTGCCAGCAGTGAAGAAGAGATAGACAGGGTAGGCTATGGCTACACCTTC	CASSEEEIDRVGYGYTF
TRBV5-1	TRBJ2-5	NA	14	once	TGCGCCAGCAGCCTGACGGACTCCCAAGAGACCCAGTACTTC	CASSLTDSQETQYF
TRBV10-3	TRBJ2-6	TRBD1	16	NA	TGTGCCATCAATCGGGACAGATCCCCTGGGGCCAACGTCCTGACTTTC	CAINRDRSPGANVLTF
TRBV7-2	TRBJ1-5	TRBD1	13	NA	TGTGCCAGCAGCTTGGACAGGAACACGCCCCAGCATTTT	CASSLDRNTPQHF
TRBV7-9	TRBJ2-3	TRBD1	16	NA	TGTGCCAGCAGCTCGACCCGGACAGGGAAGCCAGATACGCAGTATTTT	CASSSTRTGKPDTQYF
TRBV5-8	TRBJ2-1	NA	15	NA	TGTGCCAGCAGCCTGCCAGGGGGGCCCAGCAATGAGCAGTTCTTC	CASSLPGGPSNEQFF
TRBV19	TRBJ1-2	NA	15	NA	TGTGCCAGTAGCGGATCGACCCGAGCGTTCTATGGCTACACCTTC	CASSGSTRAFYGYTF
TRBV6-5	TRBJ1-2	NA	14	NA	TGTGCCAGCAGTCCGGCGGGACAAAACTATGGCTACACCTTC	CASSPAGQNYGYTF
TRBV4-3	TRBJ1-2	TRBD1	16	NA	TGCGCCAGCAGCCAGGGAACAGGGGGACAGCGCGGCGGCTACACCTTC	CASSQGTGGQRGGYTF
TRBV13	TRBJ1-1	NA	14	NA	TGTGCCAGCAGCACCTGGACAGCCGCAGGTGAAGCTTTCTTT	CASSTWTAAGEAFF
TRBV7-9	TRBJ1-1	NA	16	NA	TGTGCCAGCAGCAATAGCCCAAGTAACAGGGAGGTTGAAGCTTTCTTT	CASSNSPSNREVEAFF
TRBV2	TRBJ2-3	NA	16	NA	TGTGCCAGCACACGGGTCCGAGGGCTAGCTGCCGATACGCAGTATTTT	CASTRVRGLAADTQYF
TRBV6-6	TRBJ2-2	NA	15	NA	TGTGCCAGCAGTTACCTCGGGTTAGACACCGGGGAGCTGTTTTTT	CASSYLGLDTGELFF
TRBV7-9	TRBJ1-3	NA	13	NA	TGTGCCAGCAGCTTAGGGACCGGAAACACCATATATTTT	CASSLGTGNTIYF
TRBV5-1	TRBJ1-6	NA	14	NA	TGCGCCAGCAGCTTGGTGGGGGAAAATTCACCCCTCCACTTT	CASSLVGENSPLHF
TRBV9	TRBJ2-3	NA	16	NA	TGTGCCAGCAGCCCCCGGGGGAGGGGGGGAACAGATACGCAGTATTTT	CASSPRGRGGTDTQYF
TRBV25-1	TRBJ2-3	NA	15	NA	TGTGCCAGCAGTGACCCCGGGTCAGTGCCAGATACGCAGTATTTT	CASSDPGSVPDTQYF
TRBV7-9	TRBJ2-7	TRBD2	15	NA	TGTGCCAGCAGCCCGCGGACTAGCGGGGCCTACGAGCAGTACTTC	CASSPRTSGAYEQYF
TRBV6-1	TRBJ1-2	NA	13	few	TGTGCCAGCAGTCCCCTCGGCCACTATGGCTACACCTTC	CASSPLGHYGYTF
TRBV7-3	TRBJ2-1	TRBD2	14	NA	TGTGCCAGCAGCCGTAGCGGGGTAGAGGAAGAGCAGTTCTTC	CASSRSGVEEEQFF
TRBV7-8	TRBJ1-1	NA	15	NA	TGTGCCAGCAGCCCCGGGGGCTCGATGGACACTGAAGCTTTCTTT	CASSPGGSMDTEAFF
TRBV5-1	TRBJ2-7	NA	14	NA	TGCGCCAGCACCCCTTCTGGGGGATTCTACGAGCAGTACTTC	CASTPSGGFYEQYF
TRBV5-4	TRBJ2-5	TRBD1	14	few	TGTGCCAGCAGCAGGGGACAGACTCAAGAGACCCAGTACTTC	CASSRGQTQETQYF
TRBV19	TRBJ1-2	TRBD1	16	NA	TGTGCCAGTAGTTCGAACGGACAGGGGGTCTCCTATGGCTACACCTTC	CASSSNGQGVSYGYTF
TRBV7-8	TRBJ2-1	TRBD2	16	NA	TGTGCCAGCAGCCTCTTCCGGGGGGGCCTTCGTAATGAGCAGTTCTTC	CASSLFRGGLRNEQFF
TRBV27	TRBJ2-3	NA	15	NA	TGTGCCAGCAGCATCAGGCAGCTTAACACAGATACGCAGTATTTT	CASSIRQLNTDTQYF
TRBV19	TRBJ1-1	NA	14	NA	TGTGCCAGTAGTACCCCAGGGGTAGACACTGAAGCTTTCTTT	CASSTPGVDTEAFF
TRBV4-3	TRBJ1-1	TRBD1	16	NA	TGCGCCAGCAGCCTCCAGGGGGGCAGGGGGCGAGGTGAAGCTTTCTTT	CASSLQGGRGRGEAFF
TRBV7-9	TRBJ2-5	TRBD2	13	NA	TGTGCCAGCAGCTTGCCTAGCGGGGAGACCCAGTACTTC	CASSLPSGETQYF
TRBV5-1	TRBJ1-5	NA	16	NA	TGCGCCAGCAGCCCCGGGACTCCTTATAGCAATCAGCCCCAGCATTTT	CASSPGTPYSNQPQHF
TRBV5-4	TRBJ2-5	NA	17	NA	TGTGCCAGCAGCCTAAGAATAGGGGGGGGCCCCCAAGAGACCCAGTACTTC	CASSLRIGGGPQETQYF
TRBV9	TRBJ2-3	NA	16	NA	TGTGCCAGCAGCGTAGGAGGGGCTATGACGGGAGATACGCAGTATTTT	CASSVGGAMTGDTQYF
TRBV7-2	TRBJ1-2	NA	11	NA	TGTGCCAGCAGCCCCGAACGTGGCTACACCTTC	CASSPERGYTF
TRBV27	TRBJ2-3	TRBD2	17	NA	TGTGCCAGCAGTCTCCGACTAGCGGGGGCCAGCACAGATACGCAGTATTTT	CASSLRLAGASTDTQYF
TRBV4-2	TRBJ2-3	NA	15	NA	TGTGCCAGCAGCCAAGATAGATTCGGGGCAGATACGCAGTATTTT	CASSQDRFGADTQYF
TRBV9	TRBJ2-5	TRBD1	16	NA	TGTGCCAGCAGCTCCCGTCCGGGACAGGGGGGAGAGACCCAGTACTTC	CASSSRPGQGGETQYF
TRBV7-2	TRBJ2-1	TRBD1	17	NA	TGTGCCAGCAGCTTAGGCGGACAGGGGATATCCTACAATGAGCAGTTCTTC	CASSLGGQGISYNEQFF
TRBV5-6	TRBJ1-4	NA	13	NA	TGTGCCAGCAGCTTAACCTCAGGTGAAAAACTGTTTTTT	CASSLTSGEKLFF
TRBV7-3	TRBJ2-3	NA	13	few	TGTGCCAGCAGCTTAGGAGCACTTGATACGCAGTATTTT	CASSLGALDTQYF